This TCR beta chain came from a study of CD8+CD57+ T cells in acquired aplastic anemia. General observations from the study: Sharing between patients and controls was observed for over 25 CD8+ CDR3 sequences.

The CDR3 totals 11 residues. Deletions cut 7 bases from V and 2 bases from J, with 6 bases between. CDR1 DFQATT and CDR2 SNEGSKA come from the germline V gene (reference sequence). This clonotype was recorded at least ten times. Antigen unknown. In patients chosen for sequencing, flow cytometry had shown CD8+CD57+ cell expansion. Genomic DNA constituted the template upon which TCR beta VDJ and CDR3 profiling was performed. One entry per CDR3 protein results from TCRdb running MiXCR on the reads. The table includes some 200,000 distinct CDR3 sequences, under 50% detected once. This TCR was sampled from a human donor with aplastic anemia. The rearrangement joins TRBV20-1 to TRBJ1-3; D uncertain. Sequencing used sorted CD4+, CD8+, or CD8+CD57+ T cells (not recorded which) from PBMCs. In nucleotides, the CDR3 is TGCAGTGGGCTGACTGGAAACACCATATATTTT. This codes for CSGLTGNTIYF.